A selection of T cell receptor beta chains follows, all from one sample in a study of blood T cell repertoires in COVID-19. Here immunoSEQ multiplex PCR was the method, and the copy in TCRdb shows in-frame clones only, minus some. The repertoire has 250,000 or so clones, around nine tenths of them found once; the top ten carry around 8.8%. The material sequenced was peripheral blood. These receptors all come from a man aged 40-50 years with active or convalescent COVID-19. Both conserved end residues are part of each CDR3. The order of the fields is clone size, J gene, D gene, V gene, CDR3 protein, CDR3 DNA. The D gene is left open where the match is weak. Only part of the rows carry a size: once, few, many, or a class if the clone is expanded.

NA,TRBJ2-2,NA,TRBV11-3,CASSSATDTGELFF,TGTGCCAGCAGCTCCGCGACAGACACCGGGGAGCTGTTTTTT
NA,TRBJ2-6,TRBD2,TRBV27,CALRETGSGANVLTF,TGTGCCTTGCGGGAGACGGGGTCTGGGGCCAACGTCCTGACTTTC
NA,TRBJ2-5,TRBD2,TRBV10-3,CAIGPGLNQGGEETQYF,TGTGCCATCGGTCCCGGCCTGAACCAGGGAGGGGAGGAGACCCAGTACTTC
NA,TRBJ1-2,NA,TRBV10-3,CAISDRGDGYTF,TGTGCCATCAGTGACAGGGGTGATGGCTACACCTTC
few,TRBJ1-5,NA,TRBV19,CASPRREGGSNQPQHF,TGTGCCAGTCCACGGAGGGAGGGGGGAAGCAATCAGCCCCAGCATTTT
NA,TRBJ2-2,NA,TRBV9,CASSVARGAGELFF,TGTGCCAGCAGCGTAGCCAGGGGAGCCGGGGAGCTGTTTTTT
NA,TRBJ1-6,NA,TRBV7-6,CASSNAYQLGSPLHF,TGTGCCAGCAGCAATGCCTATCAACTTGGTTCACCCCTCCACTTT
NA,TRBJ2-2,TRBD1,TRBV6-2/TRBV6-3,CASSQQGNGELFF,TGTGCCAGCAGCCAACAGGGGAACGGGGAGCTGTTTTTT
NA,TRBJ1-1,TRBD1,TRBV5-1,CASSLTPDRDAFF,TGCGCCAGCAGCTTGACCCCGGACAGGGACGCTTTCTTT
NA,TRBJ1-5,TRBD1,TRBV7-2,CASSYAGQGYQPQHF,TGTGCCAGCAGCTACGCGGGACAGGGGTATCAGCCCCAGCATTTT
NA,TRBJ1-2,TRBD1,TRBV24-1,CATSDLPSGHRRGPNYGYTF,TGTGCCACCAGTGATTTGCCCTCCGGCCACAGGAGGGGGCCGAACTATGGCTACACCTTC
once,TRBJ1-5,NA,TRBV19,CASSSAARVGNQPQHF,TGTGCCAGTAGTAGCGCGGCGAGGGTGGGCAATCAGCCCCAGCATTTT
few,TRBJ1-2,NA,TRBV24-1,CATSGTQGVNTGYTF,TGTGCCACCAGTGGCACACAGGGCGTCAATACGGGCTACACCTTC
NA,TRBJ2-7,TRBD2,TRBV6-6,CASSSGTSGAPISF,TGTGCCAGCAGTTCGGGGACTAGCGGGGCTCCAATAAGCTTC
NA,TRBJ2-2,TRBD2,TRBV24-1,CATSDRWTAGGPRELFF,TGTGCCACCAGTGATCGCTGGACAGCGGGAGGGCCTCGGGAGCTGTTTTTT